The entry that follows covers one T cell receptor (beta chain) sequence. The antigen is undetermined. Assay used: immunoSEQ multiplex PCR; TCRdb lists only in-frame clones, some missing. The sample contains 50,000 to 70,000 clones, 74% of which appear only once. The data originate from a study of a mutant IDH1 vaccine in newly diagnosed glioma. Sample time point: week 35, safety follow-up. In every dose of vaccine, 300 ug of mutant IDH1 20-mer peptide was given alongside topical imiquimod. The ends were cut back, 5 bases at V and 4 bases at J, with 15 bases in the middle. The CDR3 covers 16 residues. CDR1 and CDR2 (germline): SGHTA, FQGNSA.

This chain uses TRBV7-2 with TRBJ2-6; D might be TRBD1 (5 bases). The source material was PBMCs, sampled from a glioma patient whose treatment included an IDH1 peptide vaccine. The TCR was taken from a man in his fifties with glioma. CDR3: CASSPRRGAGANVLTF. Here the CDR3 DNA reads TGTGCCAGCAGCCCCCGAAGGGGTGCCGGGGCCAACGTCCTGACTTTC.